This TCR beta chain was obtained from a study of response to subunit inactivated influenza vaccine. The CDR3 is made up of 14 amino acids. The germline V gene has CDR1 SGHTA and CDR2 FQGNSA. The J segment lost 10 bases and the V segment lost 5 bases, leaving 10 bases of the junction unmatched. Study-wide results and limits: With each seasonal influenza vaccination, the authors suggested, few new T cells are recruited.

TCRdb independently ran MiXCR on the RT-PCR reads; one entry per CDR3 protein. The sample contains a few hundred thousand distinct CDR3 sequences, about 15% of which appear only once. Details on this clonotype: The target antigen is unknown.

This clonotype was obtained from a man in his fifties or sixties who received an inactivated influenza vaccine. The chain has TRBV7-2 and TRBJ1-4, with 7 bases lining up with TRBD1. The sample was PBMCs from blood, taken roughly 12 days after vaccination. The CDR3 nucleotides are TGTGCCAGCAGCCTAGATTCTAACAGGGGAAAACTGTTTTTT. This translates into CASSLDSNRGKLFF.